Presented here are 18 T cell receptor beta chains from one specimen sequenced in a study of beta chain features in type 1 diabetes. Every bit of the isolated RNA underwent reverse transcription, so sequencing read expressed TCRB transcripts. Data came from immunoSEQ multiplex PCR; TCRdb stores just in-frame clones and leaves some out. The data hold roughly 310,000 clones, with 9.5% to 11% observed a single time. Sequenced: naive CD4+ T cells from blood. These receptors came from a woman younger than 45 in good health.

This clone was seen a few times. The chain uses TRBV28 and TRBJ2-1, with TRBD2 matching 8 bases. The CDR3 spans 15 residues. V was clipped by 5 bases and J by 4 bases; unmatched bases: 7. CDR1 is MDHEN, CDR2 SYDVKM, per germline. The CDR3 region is CASSPQIAGYNEQFF. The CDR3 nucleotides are TGTGCCAGCAGTCCTCAGATAGCGGGGTACAATGAGCAGTTCTTC.

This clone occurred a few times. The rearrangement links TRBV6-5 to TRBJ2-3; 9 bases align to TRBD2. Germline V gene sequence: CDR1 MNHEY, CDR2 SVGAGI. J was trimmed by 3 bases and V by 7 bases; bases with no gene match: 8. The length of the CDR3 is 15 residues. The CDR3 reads CASIPSGASTDTQYF. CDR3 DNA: TGTGCCAGCATCCCTAGCGGGGCGAGTACAGATACGCAGTATTTT.

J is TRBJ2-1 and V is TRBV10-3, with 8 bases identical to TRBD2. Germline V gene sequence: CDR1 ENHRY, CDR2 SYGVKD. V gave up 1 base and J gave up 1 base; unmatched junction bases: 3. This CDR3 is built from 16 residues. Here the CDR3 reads CAISELGGRSYNEQFF. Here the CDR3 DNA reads TGTGCCATCAGTGAGTTGGGCGGGAGGTCCTACAATGAGCAGTTCTTC.

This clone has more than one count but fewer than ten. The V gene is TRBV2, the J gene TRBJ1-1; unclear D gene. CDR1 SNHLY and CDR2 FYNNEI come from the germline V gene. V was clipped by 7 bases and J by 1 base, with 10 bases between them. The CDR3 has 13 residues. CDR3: CASIVQENTEAFF. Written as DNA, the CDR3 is TGTGCCAGCATCGTGCAGGAGAACACTGAAGCTTTCTTT. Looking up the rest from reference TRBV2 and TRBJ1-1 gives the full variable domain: EPEVTQTPSHQVTQMGQEVILRCVPISNHLYFYWYRQILGQKVEFLVSFYNNEISEKSEIFDDQFSVERPDGSNFTLKIRSTKLEDSAMYFCASIVQENTEAFFGQGTRLTVV.

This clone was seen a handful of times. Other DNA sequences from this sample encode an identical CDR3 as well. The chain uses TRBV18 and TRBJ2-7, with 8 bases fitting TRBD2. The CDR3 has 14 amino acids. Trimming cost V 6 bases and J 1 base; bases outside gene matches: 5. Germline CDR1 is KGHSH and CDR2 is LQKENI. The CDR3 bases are TGTGCCAGCTCCCCGACGGGAGGGTCCTACGAGCAGTACTTC. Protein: CASSPTGGSYEQYF.

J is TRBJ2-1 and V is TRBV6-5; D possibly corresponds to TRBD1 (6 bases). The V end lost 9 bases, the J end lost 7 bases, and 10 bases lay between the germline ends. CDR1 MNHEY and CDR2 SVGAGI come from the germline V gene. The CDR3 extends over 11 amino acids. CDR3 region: CASRGINEQFF. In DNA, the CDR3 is TGTGCCAGTAGGGGGATAAATGAGCAGTTCTTC.

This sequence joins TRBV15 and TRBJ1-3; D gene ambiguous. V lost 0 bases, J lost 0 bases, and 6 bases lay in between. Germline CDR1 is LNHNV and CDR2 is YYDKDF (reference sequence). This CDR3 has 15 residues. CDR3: CATSRDRVSGNTIYF. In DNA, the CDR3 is TGTGCCACCAGCAGAGATCGCGTCTCTGGAAACACCATATATTTT.

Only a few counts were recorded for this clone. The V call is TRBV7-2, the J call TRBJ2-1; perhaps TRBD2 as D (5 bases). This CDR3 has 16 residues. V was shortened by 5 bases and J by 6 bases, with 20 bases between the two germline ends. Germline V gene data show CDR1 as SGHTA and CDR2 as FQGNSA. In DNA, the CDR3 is TGTGCCAGCAGCAGTACTCTAGCTCTGGATGGCAATGAGCAGTTCTTC. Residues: CASSSTLALDGNEQFF.

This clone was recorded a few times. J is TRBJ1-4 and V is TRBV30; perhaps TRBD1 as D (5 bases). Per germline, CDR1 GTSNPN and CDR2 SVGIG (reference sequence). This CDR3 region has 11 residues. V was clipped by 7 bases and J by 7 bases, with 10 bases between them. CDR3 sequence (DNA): TGTGCCTTGGCCGGGGGTGAAAAACTGTTTTTT. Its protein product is CALAGGEKLFF. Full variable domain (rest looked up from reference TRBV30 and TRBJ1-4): SQTIHQWPATLVQPVGSPLSLECTVEGTSNPNLYWYRQAAGRGLQLLFYSVGIGQISSEVPQNLSASRPQDRQFILSSKKLLLSDSGFYLCALAGGEKLFFGSGTQLSVL.

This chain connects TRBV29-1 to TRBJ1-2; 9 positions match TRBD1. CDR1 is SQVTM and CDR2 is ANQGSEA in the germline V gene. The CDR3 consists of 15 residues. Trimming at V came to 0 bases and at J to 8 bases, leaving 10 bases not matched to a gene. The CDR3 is CSVEELGTGRNGYTF. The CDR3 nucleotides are TGCAGCGTTGAAGAATTAGGGACAGGGAGAAACGGCTACACCTTC.

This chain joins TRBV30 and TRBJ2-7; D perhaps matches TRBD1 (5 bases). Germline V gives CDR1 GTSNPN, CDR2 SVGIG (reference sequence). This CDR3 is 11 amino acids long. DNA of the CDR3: TGTGCTTATGGGGCCAGCTACGAGCAGTACTTC. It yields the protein CAYGASYEQYF.

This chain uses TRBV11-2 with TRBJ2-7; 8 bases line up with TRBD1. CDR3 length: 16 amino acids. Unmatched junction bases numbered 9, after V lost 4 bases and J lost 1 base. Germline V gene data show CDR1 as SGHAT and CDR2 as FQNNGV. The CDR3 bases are TGTGCCAGCAGCTCCAGGACAGGGAGCTCTTCCTACGAGCAGTACTTC. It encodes CASSSRTGSSSYEQYF.

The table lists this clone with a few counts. The CDR3 loop is CASSSLRQGWEQYF. The CDR3 DNA reads as TGTGCCAGCAGCTCACTCCGGCAGGGCTGGGAGCAGTACTTC. J is TRBJ2-7 and V is TRBV7-2, with TRBD1 as a possible D gene (5 bases). The CDR3 covers 14 residues. The V and J ends lost 4 bases and 7 bases respectively, with 17 bases between them. Germline-derived CDR1 and CDR2 are SGHTA and FQGNSA.

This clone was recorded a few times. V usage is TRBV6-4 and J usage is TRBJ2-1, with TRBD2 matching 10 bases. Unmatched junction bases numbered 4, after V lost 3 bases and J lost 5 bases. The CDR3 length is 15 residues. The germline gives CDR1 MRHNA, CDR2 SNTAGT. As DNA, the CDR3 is TGTGCCAGCAGTGAAGGGGGGACTAGCGACAATGAGCAGTTCTTC. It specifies CASSEGGTSDNEQFF.

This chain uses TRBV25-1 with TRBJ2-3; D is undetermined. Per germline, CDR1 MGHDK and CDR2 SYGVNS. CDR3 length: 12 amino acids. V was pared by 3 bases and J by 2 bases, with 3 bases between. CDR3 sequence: CASSDLTDTQYF. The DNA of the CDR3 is TGTGCCAGCAGTGACCTCACAGATACGCAGTATTTT. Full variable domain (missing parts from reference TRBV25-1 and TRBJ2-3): EADIYQTPRYLVIGTGKKITLECSQTMGHDKMYWYQQDPGMELHLIHYSYGVNSTEKGDLSSESTVSRIRTEHFPLTLESARPSHTSQYLCASSDLTDTQYFGPGTRLTVL.

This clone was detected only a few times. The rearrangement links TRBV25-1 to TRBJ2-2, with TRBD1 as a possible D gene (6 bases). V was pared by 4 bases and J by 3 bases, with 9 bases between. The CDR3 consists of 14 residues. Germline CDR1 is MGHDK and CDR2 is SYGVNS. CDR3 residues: CASSVQGDTGELFF. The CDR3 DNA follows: TGTGCCAGCAGTGTACAGGGAGACACCGGGGAGCTGTTTTTT.

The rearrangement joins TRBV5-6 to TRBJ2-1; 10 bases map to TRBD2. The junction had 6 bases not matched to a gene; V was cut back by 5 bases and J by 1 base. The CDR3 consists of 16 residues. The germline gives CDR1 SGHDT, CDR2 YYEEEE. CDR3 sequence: CASSSLAGASYNEQFF. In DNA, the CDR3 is TGTGCCAGCAGTTCTCTAGCGGGAGCATCCTACAATGAGCAGTTCTTC.

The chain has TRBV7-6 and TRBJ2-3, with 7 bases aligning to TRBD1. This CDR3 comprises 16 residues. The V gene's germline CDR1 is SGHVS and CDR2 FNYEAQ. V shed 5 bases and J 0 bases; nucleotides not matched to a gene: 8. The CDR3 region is CASSPRTGTSTDTQYF. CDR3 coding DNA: TGTGCCAGCAGCCCACGGACAGGAACTAGCACAGATACGCAGTATTTT.